Sequencing of this T cell receptor beta chain was carried out in a study of T cells in Graves' hyperthyroidism and ophthalmopathy (dated by TCRdb to between 2018 and 2021). General notes on the study: Peripheral blood was sampled at the time of initial diagnosis, prior to any treatment. To identify distinguishing TCR V-J signatures, a discovery cohort of around 100 patients was used, comprising 43 with Graves' ophthalmopathy and roughly 60 with stable Graves' hyperthyroidism. An independent validation cohort of fewer than 20 hyperthyroidism patients and approximately 16 patients who later progressed to ophthalmopathy tested prospective prediction of ophthalmopathy. The 85 to 100 discovery patients were divided at random into training and test sets in a 7:3 ratio. In about six Graves' hyperthyroidism patients, the study also compared T-cell repertoires from thyroid tissue with T-cell repertoires from blood. After sampling, hyperthyroidism patients received methimazole starting at 30 mg daily, and ophthalmopathy patients received high-dose intravenous methylprednisolone. The paper reports TCR Vbeta CDR3 sequencing of roughly 140 peripheral blood samples: fewer than 50 ophthalmopathy, fewer than 85 hyperthyroidism and 17 progressor patients.

Amplification of TCR beta CDR3 regions was carried out from RNA transcripts. The first round of RT-PCR for the TCR CDR3 was performed with the HTBI primer set and the Qiagen OneStep RT-PCR kit. Libraries were constructed in a second round of multiplex PCR, after which size selection and purification were performed. Sequencing of the libraries was done on an Illumina HiSeq2000 using paired-end 100 bp reads. Per the source publication's procedure: SOAPnuke was used to process the raw data, throwing out any read that contained adapters or uncalled bases, had a mean Phred below 15, or lacked an exact constant-primer or identifier match. High-quality paired reads were merged with COPE v1.2.5, and unique nucleotide sequences were defined as clonotypes. MiTCR v1.1 was used to align the clonotypes against IMGT TRBV, TRBD and TRBJ reference segments. The analysis was restricted to V-J combinations with a frequency above 0.0001, which together covered 99% to 99.2% of the repertoires. The TCS score was defined as F50 (clonal expansion) divided by E x V (chaos), with BLOSUM62-based TCRdist calculated between CDR3 peptides within each V-J. Welch's t-statistics and random forest reduced some 510 V-J features to 13, which were used in a naive Bayes classifier (R e1071). The raw public data were reprocessed by TCRdb itself: fastp quality trimming at Q25, MiXCR clonotype calling, in-frame beta chains only. Under each unique CDR3 protein, matching rows form one entry showing the most common genes and DNA. It is TCRdb's table, rather than the study itself, that gives the V and J calls and clone size. This sample comprises more than 650,000 distinct CDR3 sequences, about 14% of them detected only once. The top ten constitute roughly 10% of the sample.

Graves' hyperthyroidism was defined as stable when no progression to ophthalmopathy occurred over 18 months of follow-up. Hyperthyroidism patients were newly diagnosed, with disease duration under 2 months, and aged 18 to 65 years. Exclusion was applied to patients with uncontrolled infections, other autoimmune diseases, pregnancy or lactation. Diagnoses were established on the basis of clinical symptoms, serum thyroxine and TRAb, thyroid ultrasound, and orbital computed tomography. Ficoll-Paque density gradient centrifugation was used to isolate PBMCs from about 9 ml of fresh peripheral blood. Total RNA was extracted with Trizol reagent, and quality was checked on an Agilent 2100 Bioanalyzer. Ends trimmed: V by 6 bases, J by 4 bases; bases unmatched to a gene: 4. Reading the germline V gene gives CDR1 MNHNS and CDR2 SASEGT. The CDR3 spans 14 residues, from the cysteine through the phenylalanine. The DNA shown is the 42-base CDR3, in frame from base 1.

Study-wide conclusions, independent of this receptor: Blood samples also contained most of the expanded thyroid clonotypes (frequency above 0.001), which suggests that blood repertoires may reflect thyroid immune responses. Sample size was not statistically predetermined, and blinding of investigators to group allocation was not performed. In validation, progression to ophthalmopathy was predicted by the model with 65% to 71% sensitivity and around 75% specificity, a median of approximately 7.1 months before onset. In cross-validation, a model built on a 13 V-J signature told ophthalmopathy apart from stable hyperthyroidism with less than 90% sensitivity and roughly 81% specificity, and in testing the same model reached 80%/75%.

This clonotype was found a few times. No cognate antigen has been identified for it. A read error is possible here, since a much larger clone lies one base away. The TCR was taken from a woman under 30 with Graves' hyperthyroidism. The chain links TRBV6-1 with TRBJ1-1; TRBD1 agrees with 11 junctional bases. Sequencing used blood. The DNA reads as follows: TGTGCCAGCAGGGCGGACAGGGGGCCCACTGAAGCTTTCTTT. It translates as CASRADRGPTEAFF.